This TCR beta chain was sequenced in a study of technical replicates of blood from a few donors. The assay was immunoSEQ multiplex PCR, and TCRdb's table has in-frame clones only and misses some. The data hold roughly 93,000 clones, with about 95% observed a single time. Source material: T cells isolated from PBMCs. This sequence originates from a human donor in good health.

CDR3 protein: CASSVASGNNEQFF. The CDR3, as DNA: TGTGCCAGCAGCGTGGCTAGCGGAAACAATGAGCAGTTCTTC. This rearrangement joins TRBV9 to TRBJ2-1; 7 nucleotides agree with TRBD2. Trimming at V came to 2 bases and at J to 5 bases, leaving 4 bases not matched to a gene. In germline, CDR1 is SGDLS, CDR2 YYNGEE. This CDR3 spans 14 amino acids.